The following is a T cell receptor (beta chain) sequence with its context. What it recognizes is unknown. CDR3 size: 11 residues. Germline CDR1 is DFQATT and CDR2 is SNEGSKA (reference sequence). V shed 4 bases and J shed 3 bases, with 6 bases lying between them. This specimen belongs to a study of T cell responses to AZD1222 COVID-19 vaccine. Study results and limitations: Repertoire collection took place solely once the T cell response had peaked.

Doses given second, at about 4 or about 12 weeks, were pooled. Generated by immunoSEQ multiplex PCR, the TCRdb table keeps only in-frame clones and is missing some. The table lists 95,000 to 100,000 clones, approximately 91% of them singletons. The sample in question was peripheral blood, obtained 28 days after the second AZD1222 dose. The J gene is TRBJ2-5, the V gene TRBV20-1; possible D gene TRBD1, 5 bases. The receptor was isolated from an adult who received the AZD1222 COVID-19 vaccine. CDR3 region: CSAKGKETQYF. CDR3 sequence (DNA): TGCAGTGCTAAGGGGAAAGAGACCCAGTACTTC.